Sequencing of this T cell receptor (beta chain) was carried out in a study of blood T cell repertoires in COVID-19. Study in general: COVID-19 samples, acute and convalescent, were from the United States, Italy and Spain. PBMCs, B-cell-depleted T cells, or T cells provided the cDNA or gDNA that made up the material.

With V trimmed by 4 bases and J by 7 bases, 8 bases remained unmatched. The CDR3 loop spans 14 amino acids. CDR1 SGHTA and CDR2 FQGNSA come from the germline V gene. Original handling: By means of reference gene primer amplification, nucleated cell counts were estimated. The table came from immunoSEQ multiplex PCR; TCRdb's copy has only in-frame clones and leaves some out. D and trimming come from the DNA, and the V and J calls and clone size come from that table. The table includes more than 200,000 clones, 85% to 90% detected once. Sample: peripheral blood. V and J are TRBV7-2 and TRBJ1-2; 8 bases align to TRBD1. The receptor's source is a man aged 50 to 59 with acute or convalescent COVID-19. CDR3 region: CASSWDRPGRGYTF. As DNA, the CDR3 is TGTGCCAGCAGCTGGGACAGGCCAGGTCGTGGCTACACCTTC.